These T cell receptor beta chains were read from a single sample in a study of T cells in Graves' hyperthyroidism and ophthalmopathy. Using its own MiXCR run on the multiplex PCR reads, TCRdb lists one record per CDR3 protein. The data hold some 560,000 distinct CDR3 sequences, with roughly 14% observed a single time. Sequenced material: blood. All receptors come from a woman in her 30s with Graves' hyperthyroidism. Both conserved end residues are part of each CDR3. D genes are given only for firm matches. Clone size is shown for a subset of rows, as once, few, many or a class of expanded clone.

>TRBD1|TRBJ1-3|14|few|TRBV12-3/TRBV12-4
CASNPDRVGNTIYF
TGTGCCAGCAACCCGGACAGGGTCGGAAACACCATATATTTT
>NA|TRBJ2-1|13|NA|TRBV12-5
CASGLPGINEQFF
TGTGCTAGTGGTTTGCCCGGGATCAATGAGCAGTTCTTC
>NA|TRBJ2-3|13|many|TRBV7-2
CASSRDRGDTQYF
TGTGCCAGCAGCCGGGACCGAGGGGATACGCAGTATTTT
>NA|TRBJ1-1|14|NA|TRBV7-8
CASSEGFRHPEAFF
TGTGCCAGCAGCGAAGGGTTCCGACACCCTGAAGCTTTCTTT
>NA|TRBJ2-5|13|many|TRBV27
CASSSRGVETQYF
TGTGCCAGCAGTTCGAGGGGTGTAGAGACCCAGTACTTC
>NA|TRBJ2-1|14|many|TRBV20-1
CSAVRGVSYNEQFF
TGCAGTGCCGTGAGGGGGGTCTCCTACAATGAGCAGTTCTTC
>TRBD1|TRBJ2-7|16|few|TRBV4-1
CASSQAGTGGYYEQYF
TGCGCCAGCAGCCAGGCCGGGACAGGGGGCTACTACGAGCAGTACTTC
>TRBD2|TRBJ2-1|16|few|TRBV11-1
CASSYDVLAGNNEQFF
TGTGCCAGCAGCTACGACGTTCTAGCGGGAAATAATGAGCAGTTCTTC
>NA|TRBJ1-2|15|NA|TRBV7-2
CASGSLGGSNYGYTF
TGTGCCAGCGGCTCCCTGGGTGGCAGCAACTATGGCTACACCTTC
>NA|TRBJ1-5|13|many|TRBV28
CASSFGGSEGTHF
TGTGCCAGCAGTTTTGGGGGGAGCGAGGGCACGCATTTT
>TRBD1|TRBJ1-4|15|many|TRBV27
CASSDRGSANEKLFF
TGTGCCAGCAGTGACAGGGGCTCGGCTAATGAAAAACTGTTTTTT
>NA|TRBJ1-6|14|NA|TRBV5-1
CASSFDSNNSPLHF
TGCGCCAGCAGCTTTGACAGCAATAATTCACCCCTCCACTTT
>NA|TRBJ2-7|14|NA|TRBV18
CASSPPTGESEQYF
TGTGCCAGCTCACCACCGACGGGCGAATCCGAGCAGTACTTC
>NA|TRBJ2-1|15|many|TRBV5-1
CASSSARESYNEQFF
TGCGCCAGCAGCTCCGCCCGGGAGTCCTACAATGAGCAGTTCTTC
>NA|TRBJ1-2|13|few|TRBV9
CASGGSAAYGYTF
TGTGCCAGCGGTGGAAGCGCCGCCTATGGCTACACCTTC
>TRBD2|TRBJ2-1|14|many|TRBV20-1
CSAPRTSGSDEQFF
TGCAGTGCCCCCAGGACTAGCGGGAGTGATGAGCAGTTCTTC
>NA|TRBJ2-5|13|many|TRBV27
CASSFTGQETQYF
TGTGCCAGCAGTTTCACAGGTCAAGAGACCCAGTACTTC
>TRBD2|TRBJ2-7|15|many|TRBV5-1
CASSLDGRASYEQYF
TGCGCCAGCAGCTTGGATGGGAGGGCCTCCTACGAGCAGTACTTC
>TRBD1|TRBJ1-6|13|many|TRBV2
CASIRQGDSPLHF
TGTGCCAGCATACGACAGGGGGATTCACCCCTCCACTTT
>TRBD1|TRBJ2-6|17|NA|TRBV18
CASSPQRTGSGANVLTF
TGTGCCAGCTCACCACAAAGGACAGGGTCCGGGGCCAACGTCCTGACTTTC
>NA|TRBJ2-2|15|NA|TRBV10-3
CAISVGSLNTGELFF
TGTGCCATCAGTGTAGGTTCCCTGAACACCGGGGAGCTGTTTTTT
>TRBD2|TRBJ2-7|14|few|TRBV19
CATSLLAGSYEQYF
TGTGCCACTTCCCTACTAGCGGGGTCCTACGAGCAGTACTTC
>NA|TRBJ1-2|16|NA|TRBV5-1
CASSFSGGGGGYGYTF
TGCGCCAGCAGCTTCTCAGGAGGAGGGGGTGGCTATGGCTACACCTTC
>TRBD1|TRBJ2-1|12|NA|TRBV20-1
CSALTGANEQFF
TGCAGTGCGCTAACAGGGGCCAATGAGCAGTTCTTC
>NA|TRBJ2-2|16|many|TRBV18
CASSLLGTRNTGELFF
TGTGCCAGCTCACTTCTAGGGACGAGGAACACCGGGGAGCTGTTTTTT
>NA|TRBJ2-2|13|NA|TRBV6-5
CASSYSFSGELFF
TGTGCCAGCAGTTACTCGTTCTCCGGGGAGCTGTTTTTT
>NA|TRBJ2-6|16|NA|TRBV19
CASSVGPFSGANVLTF
TGTGCCAGTAGTGTGGGACCTTTCTCTGGGGCCAACGTCCTGACTTTC
>TRBD2|TRBJ2-3|15|NA|TRBV11-1
CASRRTSGATDTQYF
TGTGCCAGCAGGCGGACTAGCGGAGCCACAGATACGCAGTATTTT
>NA|TRBJ1-1|13|many|TRBV29-1
CSAYGRRNTEAFF
TGCAGCGCTTACGGCCGAAGGAACACTGAAGCTTTCTTT
>TRBD1|TRBJ2-7|15|many|TRBV18
CASSPRQGETYEQYF
TGTGCCAGCTCACCAAGACAGGGAGAGACCTACGAGCAGTACTTC
>NA|TRBJ1-4|17|NA|TRBV15
CATSRDPEGIWVEKLFF
TGTGCCACCAGCAGAGACCCAGAAGGGATTTGGGTTGAAAAACTGTTTTTT
>NA|TRBJ1-2|13|NA|TRBV6-1
CASSENRFYGYTF
TGTGCCAGCAGCGAGAACAGGTTCTATGGCTACACCTTC
>TRBD2|TRBJ2-3|15|NA|TRBV19
CASNRVAGNTDTQYF
TGTGCCAGTAACAGAGTAGCGGGAAACACAGATACGCAGTATTTT
>TRBD1|TRBJ2-1|15|NA|TRBV11-1
CASSLGQVNSYEQFF
TGTGCCAGCAGCCTAGGACAGGTCAACTCCTACGAGCAGTTCTTC
>NA|TRBJ1-4|14|many|TRBV18
CASSPTGPNEKLFF
TGTGCCAGCTCACCAACAGGCCCTAATGAAAAACTGTTTTTT
>NA|TRBJ2-5|13|few|TRBV28
CVTGGVYQETQYF
TGTGTTACCGGTGGTGTGTACCAAGAGACCCAGTACTTC
>TRBD2|TRBJ2-2|19|few|TRBV6-2/TRBV6-3
CASSYSRGLAGVNTGELFF
TGTGCCAGCAGTTACTCGAGGGGGCTAGCGGGAGTTAACACCGGGGAGCTGTTTTTT
>NA|TRBJ2-5|13|many|TRBV3-1
CASSQGTGGTQYF
TGTGCCAGCAGCCAAGGGACCGGGGGGACCCAGTACTTC
>TRBD1|TRBJ2-1|16|NA|TRBV10-3
CAIRDTGGAFDNEQFF
TGTGCCATCAGGGATACAGGGGGCGCATTCGACAATGAGCAGTTCTTC
>NA|TRBJ1-6|15|many|TRBV6-1
CASSAMGDNNSPLHF
TGTGCCAGCAGTGCAATGGGGGATAACAATTCACCCCTCCACTTT
>TRBD1|TRBJ2-7|14|many|TRBV18
CASSPKTGDYEQYF
TGTGCCAGCTCACCTAAGACAGGGGACTACGAGCAGTACTTC
>NA|TRBJ1-1|15|many|TRBV2
CASSESGARGGEAFF
TGTGCCAGCAGTGAGTCCGGGGCGAGGGGTGGTGAAGCTTTCTTT
>TRBD2|TRBJ2-3|15|NA|TRBV11-2
CASSLASSGPGGQYF
TGTGCCAGCAGCTTAGCGTCTAGCGGGCCGGGGGGGCAGTATTTT
>TRBD2|TRBJ2-5|17|few|TRBV4-2
CASSQDGAGGPGETQYF
TGTGCCAGCAGCCAAGATGGAGCGGGAGGGCCGGGGGAGACCCAGTACTTC
>NA|TRBJ2-7|15|many|TRBV15
CATSNHAPTTYEQYF
TGTGCCACCAGCAACCATGCCCCAACTACCTACGAGCAGTACTTC
>NA|TRBJ1-2|12|many|TRBV11-1
CASSHLAFGYTF
TGTGCCAGCAGCCACCTTGCTTTCGGCTACACCTTC
>NA|TRBJ2-3|16|many|TRBV27
CASSLSRGGPTDTQYF
TGTGCCAGCAGTTTGAGCAGGGGAGGGCCCACAGATACGCAGTATTTT
>NA|TRBJ2-7|15|few|TRBV3-1
CASSQGPQPYLGQYF
TGTGCCAGCAGCCAAGGACCTCAACCTTACTTGGGGCAGTACTTC
>NA|TRBJ1-1|11|NA|TRBV6-1
CASSEVGRAFF
TGTGCCAGCAGTGAAGTGGGTAGAGCTTTCTTT
>TRBD2|TRBJ2-1|15|many|TRBV6-1
CASSEGLAGVTEQFF
TGTGCCAGCAGTGAAGGATTAGCGGGAGTTACTGAGCAGTTCTTC
>NA|TRBJ2-5|16|few|TRBV4-2
CASSQGLGGPEETQYF
TGTGCCAGCAGCCAAGGGCTTGGGGGTCCAGAAGAGACCCAGTACTTC
>TRBD1|TRBJ2-7|14|few|TRBV6-1
CASSRDRARYEQYF
TGTGCCAGCAGCAGAGACAGGGCGAGATACGAGCAGTACTTC
>NA|TRBJ2-3|11|few|TRBV6-2/TRBV6-3
CASIHRDTQYF
TGTGCCAGCATCCATCGGGATACGCAGTATTTT
>TRBD1|TRBJ1-2|16|many|TRBV7-9
CASSLGGTGGDYGYTF
TGTGCCAGCAGCTTAGGTGGGACAGGGGGTGACTATGGCTACACCTTC
>TRBD2|TRBJ2-1|18|few|TRBV19
CASSKRPPLAGDGNEQFF
TGTGCCAGTAGTAAACGTCCCCCACTAGCGGGAGATGGAAATGAGCAGTTCTTC